This T cell receptor (beta chain) was obtained from a study of read filtering for tumor transcriptome and immune sequencing. Study details: Revised staging placed roughly 8 patients in R-ISS I, about 17 in II, more than 5 in III.

This clonotype occurred many times. Its antigen is unidentified. Findings and caveats of the study: Approximately 82% of IR-seq clonotypes had a single read, yet these held about 3.6% of reads.

Molecular barcoded adaptors covering alpha/delta and beta/gamma chains were used on roughly 400 ng RNA. TCRdb redid the calling of the reads with MiXCR, one entry per CDR3 protein. This sample has over 7,500 distinct CDR3 sequences, with roughly 15% found just once. The V and J ends lost 3 bases and 3 bases, in that order; junction bases with no gene match: 3. The CDR3 is 14 amino acids. Germline CDR1 reads KGHDR; CDR2 reads SFDVKD. The V and J genes are TRBV24-1 and TRBJ2-5, with 7 bases identical to TRBD2. Sequencing was done on a sample of a population of CD138-negative cells sorted from bone marrow. The TCR comes from a donor older than 35 with multiple myeloma. The CDR3 DNA reads as TGTGCCACCAGTGATAGGCTAGCGGAAGAGACCCAGTACTTC. Translation gives CATSDRLAEETQYF.